This passage covers 20 T cell receptor beta chains from one sample sequenced in a study of shared clonotypes between healthy human individuals. Measured with immunoSEQ multiplex PCR; TCRdb has only the in-frame clones, and not every one. Of about 710,000 clones listed, around four fifths are singletons. The sequencing input was memory CD4+ T cells sorted from blood. Indicated subset: CD45RA-negative fraction. These receptors all come from a woman aged 25 to 45 in good health.

This clone is a singleton in its sample. This rearrangement joins TRBV6-5 to TRBJ2-7; TRBD1 might be the D (6 bases). The CDR3 totals 15 residues. Germline CDR1 is MNHEY and CDR2 is SVGAGI. With 7 bases removed from V and 4 bases from J, the gap between germline ends came to 20 bases. The CDR3 coding sequence is TGTGCCAGCACCCGAGACCCCAGGGGTAGGTACGAGCAGTACTTC. Encoded protein: CASTRDPRGRYEQYF.

This rearrangement joins TRBV5-1 to TRBJ2-7; 14 bases are shared with TRBD2. V dropped 5 bases and J dropped 0; count of bases not matched to a gene: 13. The CDR3 sequence is 19 residues long. Germline V gene sequence: CDR1 SGHRS, CDR2 YFSETQ. The CDR3 region is CASRPLGTSGSSSSYEQYF. For the CDR3, the DNA is TGCGCCAGCAGACCCCTCGGGACTAGCGGGAGTTCTAGCTCCTACGAGCAGTACTTC.

This sequence joins TRBV19 and TRBJ2-7; maybe TRBD2 (6 bases). From germline, CDR1 is LNHDA and CDR2 SQIVND (reference sequence). With 5 bases removed from V and 6 bases from J, the gap between germline ends came to 20 bases. This CDR3 region has 15 residues. This CDR3 is CASSARTPPAGEQYF. In DNA, the CDR3 is TGTGCCAGTAGTGCCCGGACTCCACCAGCGGGCGAGCAGTACTTC.

V and J are TRBV5-8 and TRBJ2-6; TRBD1 matches at 9 bases. The CDR3 consists of 18 residues. V shed 4 bases, J shed 1 base, and the junction held 9 bases outside the gene matches. Germline lookup yields CDR1 SGHTS and CDR2 YDEGEE. The CDR3 here is CASSTGQGALSGANVLTF. As DNA, the CDR3 is TGTGCCAGCAGCACGGGACAGGGCGCGCTGTCTGGGGCCAACGTCCTGACTTTC.

The chain combines TRBV4-2 with TRBJ2-7; 12 bases align to TRBD1. The CDR3 consists of 16 residues. The ends lost 1 base at V and 7 bases at J; junction bases unmatched: 8. The germline V gene has CDR1 LGHNA and CDR2 YNFKEQ. DNA for the CDR3: TGTGCCAGCAGCCAAGGGGTGGGACAGGGGGCGAGGGAGCAGTACTTC. Translation: CASSQGVGQGAREQYF.

This sequence joins TRBV6-1 and TRBJ2-7, with D possibly matching TRBD2 (7 bases). The CDR3 is 17 residues long. The germline gives CDR1 MNHNS, CDR2 SASEGT. V shed 2 bases and J shed 0 bases, with 17 bases lying between them. The CDR3, as DNA: TGTGCCAGCAGTGAACTCCCGGGGGCTAGCGGCTCCTACGAGCAGTACTTC. Its translation: CASSELPGASGSYEQYF.

This chain connects TRBV5-4 to TRBJ2-7, with D possibly being TRBD2 (6 bases). CDR3 size: 15 residues. Germline values: CDR1 SGHNT, CDR2 YYREEE (reference sequence). V dropped 0 bases and J dropped 4 bases, with 14 bases sitting between them. For the CDR3, the DNA is TGTGCCAGCAGCTTGGGTCTAAATCGGGAGTACGAGCAGTACTTC. Encoded protein: CASSLGLNREYEQYF.

J is TRBJ1-3 and V is TRBV2; D not certain. Looked up from germline, CDR1 is SNHLY and CDR2 is FYNNEI. This CDR3 is built from 16 residues. V lost 5 bases, J lost 0 bases, and 14 bases lay in between. This CDR3 is CASSSSLRVSGNTIYF. The CDR3 nucleotides read TGTGCCAGCAGTTCCTCACTAAGGGTCTCTGGAAACACCATATATTTT. Combining the CDR3 with reference TRBV2 and TRBJ1-3 gives the whole variable domain EPEVTQTPSHQVTQMGQEVILRCVPISNHLYFYWYRQILGQKVEFLVSFYNNEISEKSEIFDDQFSVERPDGSNFTLKIRSTKLEDSAMYFCASSSSLRVSGNTIYFGEGSWLTVV.

This clone was detected ten times or more. Other nucleotide sequences in the sample specify the same CDR3. This sequence joins TRBV9 and TRBJ2-1; D is ambiguous. This CDR3 has 14 amino acids. Trimming pared 0 bases from V and 5 bases from J, leaving 9 bases between. Germline CDR1 and CDR2: SGDLS and YYNGEE. CDR3 nucleotide sequence: TGTGCCAGCAGCGTAGCTAGTGCGCACAATGAGCAGTTCTTC. Encoded protein: CASSVASAHNEQFF.

The CDR3 bases are TGTGCCAGCAAGGTTATTAGCGGGATAGGCGAGCAGTACTTC. Its translation: CASKVISGIGEQYF. The V and J genes are TRBV28 and TRBJ2-7; 8 nucleotides agree with TRBD2. Germline assignment: CDR1 MDHEN and CDR2 SYDVKM. This CDR3 is built from 14 residues. V lost 7 bases and J lost 6; bases outside the gene matches: 11.

Of note for this clone: This clone may be a read error of a much larger clone one base away. At the DNA level, this CDR3 is encoded by other sequences in the same sample as well. The genes are TRBV15 and TRBJ2-1; 7 bases line up with TRBD2. Germline loops: CDR1 LNHNV, CDR2 YYDKDF (reference sequence). V shed 2 bases and J 7 bases; nucleotides not matched to a gene: 11. The CDR3 has 16 amino acids. CDR3 amino acids: CATSRIGGRSYNEQFF. The CDR3 nucleotides read TGTGCCACCAGCAGAATCGGGGGGAGGAGCTATAATGAGCAGTTCTTC.

This sequence joins TRBV7-9 and TRBJ2-5; TRBD1 is a possible D gene (6 bases). The V and J ends lost 5 bases and 4 bases respectively, with 20 bases between them. Germline assignment: CDR1 SEHNR and CDR2 FQNEAQ (reference sequence). The CDR3 sequence is 16 residues long. The chain's CDR3 is CASSHAIGGGRETQYF. CDR3 coding DNA: TGTGCCAGCAGCCACGCGATAGGGGGTGGTCGAGAGACCCAGTACTTC. Combining the CDR3 with reference TRBV7-9 and TRBJ2-5 gives the whole variable domain DTGVSQNPRHKITKRGQNVTFRCDPISEHNRLYWYRQTLGQGPEFLTYFQNEAQLEKSRLLSDRFSAERPKGSFSTLEIQRTEQGDSAMYLCASSHAIGGGRETQYFGPGTRLLVL.

This clone has at least ten counts. This chain uses TRBV25-1 with TRBJ2-3; D may be TRBD1 (5 bases). From germline, CDR1 is MGHDK and CDR2 SYGVNS. Trimming shortened V by 9 bases and J by 4 bases, and 11 bases separated the two germline ends. The CDR3 consists of 12 residues. The CDR3 here is CASLQGPDTQYF. In DNA form, the CDR3 reads TGTGCCAGTCTCCAGGGTCCAGATACGCAGTATTTT. The complete variable domain, with remaining parts taken from reference TRBV25-1 and TRBJ2-3, reads EADIYQTPRYLVIGTGKKITLECSQTMGHDKMYWYQQDPGMELHLIHYSYGVNSTEKGDLSSESTVSRIRTEHFPLTLESARPSHTSQYLCASLQGPDTQYFGPGTRLTVL.

This chain links TRBV6-1 with TRBJ2-6; TRBD2 matches at 8 bases. V lost 10 bases and J lost 0; bases outside the gene matches: 5. Germline CDR1 and CDR2: MNHNS and SASEGT. The CDR3 length is 15 residues. The chain's CDR3 is CATRAGGSGANVLTF. The CDR3 nucleotides read TGTGCCACCCGGGCGGGGGGCTCTGGGGCCAACGTCCTGACTTTC.

This clone was detected only once. This chain joins TRBV7-2 and TRBJ2-2; D might be TRBD1 (5 bases). V lost 2 bases to trimming and J lost 7 bases, with 20 bases between them. Germline V gene data show CDR1 as SGHTA and CDR2 as FQGNSA. The CDR3 contains 17 residues. The CDR3 nucleotides read TGTGCCAGCAGCTTACAAATAGGACATCGGACGTTCGGGGAGCTGTTTTTT. It is translated as CASSLQIGHRTFGELFF.

This clone was found many times. V gene TRBV19 combines with J gene TRBJ2-3; possible D gene TRBD2, 5 bases. The CDR3 loop spans 13 amino acids. From germline, CDR1 is LNHDA and CDR2 SQIVND (reference sequence). The V end lost 5 bases, the J end lost 3 bases, and 9 bases lay between the germline ends. The CDR3 region is CASSSGSTDTQYF. In DNA, the CDR3 is TGTGCCAGTAGTTCTGGGAGTACAGATACGCAGTATTTT. Supplemented by reference TRBV19 and TRBJ2-3, the full variable domain reads DGGITQSPKYLFRKEGQNVTLSCEQNLNHDAMYWYRQDPGQGLRLIYYSQIVNDFQKGDIAEGYSVSREKKESFPLTVTSAQKNPTAFYLCASSSGSTDTQYFGPGTRLTVL.

The rearrangement uses TRBV4-1 and TRBJ2-2; 9 bases are a match to TRBD2. Germline trimming cut 3 bases from V and 5 bases from J; bases unmatched to any gene: 7. The length of the CDR3 is 16 residues. Germline lookup yields CDR1 MGHRA and CDR2 YSYEKL. CDR3 residues: CASSQPSGTQTGELFF. In DNA, the CDR3 is TGCGCCAGCAGCCAGCCTAGCGGGACCCAGACCGGGGAGCTGTTTTTT.

As for this clone: This sample includes further DNA sequences coding for the same CDR3. The chain recombines TRBV19 with TRBJ2-7; 12 nucleotides align to TRBD2. V shed 3 bases, J shed 4 bases, and the junction held 7 bases outside the gene matches. Germline V lookup: CDR1 LNHDA, CDR2 SQIVND (reference sequence). This CDR3 spans 16 amino acids. CDR3 protein: CASSIGLAGGPYEQYF. CDR3 DNA sequence: TGTGCCAGTAGTATTGGGCTAGCGGGAGGGCCTTACGAGCAGTACTTC. Drawing the rest from reference TRBV19 and TRBJ2-7, the complete variable domain is DGGITQSPKYLFRKEGQNVTLSCEQNLNHDAMYWYRQDPGQGLRLIYYSQIVNDFQKGDIAEGYSVSREKKESFPLTVTSAQKNPTAFYLCASSIGLAGGPYEQYFGPGTRLTVT.

The genes are TRBV5-1 and TRBJ2-3, with 7 bases lining up with TRBD2. The length of the CDR3 is 15 residues. Looked up from germline, CDR1 is SGHRS and CDR2 is YFSETQ. After removal of 2 bases from V and 4 bases from J, the junction contained 7 bases not matched to a gene. The CDR3 loop is CASSFQSGDADTQYF. The CDR3 bases are TGCGCCAGCAGCTTTCAGAGCGGGGATGCAGATACGCAGTATTTT.

The chain links TRBV20-1 to TRBJ2-7; D is perhaps TRBD2 (5 bases). The CDR3 loop spans 11 amino acids. V was shortened by 6 bases and J by 6 bases, with 12 bases between the two germline ends. Germline V lookup: CDR1 DFQATT, CDR2 SNEGSKA (reference sequence). The CDR3 nucleotides read TGCAGTGCCCCTAGCCTAGGCGAGCAGTACTTC. Amino acids: CSAPSLGEQYF.